This T cell receptor beta chain was observed in a study of cytomegalovirus exposure and HLA in healthy donors. The primer mix had 60 Vbeta and 13 Jbeta primers. Method: immunoSEQ multiplex PCR; TCRdb's copy keeps in-frame clones and lacks some. The sample lists 150,000 or so clones; about 74% were seen once. The CDR3 spans 14 residues. The junction had 9 bases not matched to a gene; V was cut back by 7 bases and J by 5 bases. CDR1 is MDHEN and CDR2 is SYDVKM in the germline V gene. The sample holds a few counts of this clone. The chain uses TRBV28 and TRBJ1-2; 8 bases line up with TRBD1. Sequenced sample: PBMCs. The clonotype comes from a male donor in good health and CMV-seronegative. Here the CDR3 reads CASKYQGAVYGYTF. The CDR3 DNA sequence: TGTGCCAGCAAATACCAGGGGGCGGTTTATGGCTACACCTTC.